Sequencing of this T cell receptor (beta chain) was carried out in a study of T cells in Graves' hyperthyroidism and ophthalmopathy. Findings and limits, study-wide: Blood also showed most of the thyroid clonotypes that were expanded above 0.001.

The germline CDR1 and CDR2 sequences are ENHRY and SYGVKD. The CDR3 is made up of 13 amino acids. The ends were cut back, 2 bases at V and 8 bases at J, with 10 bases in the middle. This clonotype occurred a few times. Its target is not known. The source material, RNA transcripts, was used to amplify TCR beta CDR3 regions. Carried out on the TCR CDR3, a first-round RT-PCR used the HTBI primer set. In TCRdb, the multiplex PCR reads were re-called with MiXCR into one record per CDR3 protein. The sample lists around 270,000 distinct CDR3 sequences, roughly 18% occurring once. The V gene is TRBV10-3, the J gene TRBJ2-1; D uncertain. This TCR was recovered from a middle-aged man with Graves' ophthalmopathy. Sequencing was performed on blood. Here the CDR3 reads CAISETKPDEQFF. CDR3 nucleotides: TGTGCCATCAGTGAGACAAAACCGGATGAGCAGTTCTTC.